The 27 T cell receptor beta chains listed next were all sequenced from one sample in a study of cytomegalovirus exposure and HLA in healthy donors. Using immunoSEQ multiplex PCR, the repertoire was profiled, and TCRdb retains in-frame clones only, with some absent. The table has 35,000 to 40,000 clones, approximately 95% seen once; the top ten hold over 3%. The sample consisted of PBMCs. These receptors all stem from a man younger than 35 in good health and CMV-seronegative.

The V gene is TRBV29-1, the J gene TRBJ1-1; weak D call: TRBD1 (5 bases). The CDR3 totals 12 residues. Trimming left V 4 bases short and J 3 bases short, with 9 bases between. The germline gives CDR1 SQVTM, CDR2 ANQGSEA. CDR3 bases: TGCAGCGTTGGGGGGGTAGACACTGAAGCTTTCTTT. Translated: CSVGGVDTEAFF.

This clone was picked up one time. The gene calls are TRBV6-1 and TRBJ2-4; 9 nucleotides match TRBD1. The CDR3 is 15 residues long. Germline loops: CDR1 MNHNS, CDR2 SASEGT. DNA for the CDR3: TGTCCCGGGGAAAGACAGGGGGAGGCCAAAAACATTCAGTACTTC. Its translation is CPGERQGEAKNIQYF.

The rearrangement uses TRBV19 and TRBJ2-5; D may be TRBD2 (6 bases). CDR1 LNHDA and CDR2 SQIVND come from the germline V gene (reference sequence). V dropped 9 bases and J dropped 5 bases, with 16 bases sitting between them. CDR3 length equals 13 residues. This CDR3 reads CASGSAGWETQYF. The DNA of the CDR3 is TGTGCCAGCGGGAGTGCGGGGTGGGAGACCCAGTACTTC. Full variable domain (rest looked up from reference TRBV19 and TRBJ2-5): DGGITQSPKYLFRKEGQNVTLSCEQNLNHDAMYWYRQDPGQGLRLIYYSQIVNDFQKGDIAEGYSVSREKKESFPLTVTSAQKNPTAFYLCASGSAGWETQYFGPGTRLLVL.

Comments on this clone: Its ends do not fully match the called genes, so a read error is possible. The CDR3 bases are TGTGCTAGCAGCATCGGACTCAACACCGGGGAGCTGTTTTTT. Its translation is CASSIGLNTGELFF. This chain connects TRBV7-7 to TRBJ2-2, with D possibly matching TRBD2 (5 bases). The CDR3 spans 14 residues. Germline lookup yields CDR1 SSHAT and CDR2 FNYEAQ (reference sequence).

The J gene is TRBJ1-2, the V gene TRBV29-1; TRBD1 matches at 8 bases. The CDR3 has 15 residues. Germline CDR1 SQVTM, CDR2 ANQGSEA. Unmatched junction bases numbered 13, after V lost 6 bases and J lost 4 bases. The CDR3 loop reads CSVFSGQGSSYGYTF. Here the CDR3 DNA reads TGCAGCGTATTTAGCGGACAGGGAAGTAGCTATGGCTACACCTTC.

The chain uses TRBV5-1 and TRBJ1-1, with D unresolved. CDR3 size: 14 residues. The germline V and J ends were trimmed by 0 bases and 3 bases, with 9 bases remaining between them. The V gene's germline CDR1 is SGHRS and CDR2 YFSETQ. The CDR3 protein is CASSLANRDTEAFF. The CDR3 nucleotides read TGCGCCAGCAGCTTGGCCAATCGGGACACTGAAGCTTTCTTT.

About this clone: An end of the junction differs from the germline gene, which may be a read error. V usage is TRBV9 and J usage is TRBJ2-7; 7 positions match TRBD2. The CDR3 runs 11 residues. Germline lookup yields CDR1 SGDLS and CDR2 YYNGEE. DNA for the CDR3: TGTGCCAGCAGCGGAGGGGAGGGTAGGAGCTTC. This codes for CASSGGEGRSF.

J is TRBJ2-5 and V is TRBV2; tentatively, D is TRBD2 (6 bases). CDR3 length: 12 amino acids. CDR1 is SNHLY, CDR2 FYNNEI, per germline. The CDR3 DNA reads TGTACTAGCAAGGGAGCTCAAGAGACCCAGTACTTC. It is translated as CTSKGAQETQYF.

This clone was seen a single time. The chain is built from TRBV14 and TRBJ2-2; the D gene is possibly TRBD2 (6 bases). The CDR3 sequence is 14 residues long. In germline, CDR1 is SGHDN, CDR2 FVKESK. The V gene lost 9 bases and the J gene lost 7 bases, with 18 bases spanning the gap. This CDR3 is CARRGIGGHGELFF. The CDR3 region has the DNA TGTGCCAGACGAGGCATCGGGGGTCACGGGGAGCTGTTTTTT.

The rearrangement joins TRBV10-3 to TRBJ2-7; D is perhaps TRBD2 (5 bases). The CDR3 covers 13 residues. Germline CDR1 ENHRY, CDR2 SYGVKD. Trimming took off 7 bases at V and 3 bases at J, with 13 bases between the two ends. The CDR3 is CAITPSRGYEQYF. The CDR3 DNA sequence: TGTGCCATCACCCCTAGCCGTGGCTACGAGCAGTACTTC.

The chain employs TRBV29-1 and TRBJ2-3, with 13 bases lining up with TRBD2. J lost 5 bases, V lost 7 bases, and 3 bases had no gene match. Germline V gene lookup returns CDR1 SQVTM and CDR2 ANQGSEA. The CDR3 sequence is 13 residues long. The CDR3 here is CSARLAGGDTQYF. The CDR3 region has the DNA TGCAGCGCGCGACTAGCGGGAGGAGATACGCAGTATTTT.

The chain has TRBV27 and TRBJ1-6; maybe TRBD1 (6 bases). Germline lookup yields CDR1 MNHEY and CDR2 SMNVEV (reference sequence). The CDR3 sequence is 17 residues long. Trimming cost V 6 bases and J 2 bases, with 17 bases left between them. CDR3 coding DNA: TGTGCCAGCAGCCCTCAAAGGGGGAGAACCTATAATTCACCCCTCCACTTT. It is translated as CASSPQRGRTYNSPLHF.

The chain carries TRBV6-5 and TRBJ1-1; TRBD1 agrees at 8 bases. The CDR3 is 14 amino acids. After removal of 6 bases from V and 2 bases from J, the junction contained 5 bases not matched to a gene. Germline V gene lookup returns CDR1 MNHEY and CDR2 SVGAGI. CDR3 sequence reads: CASRGQAINTEAFF. The CDR3 coding sequence is TGTGCCAGCAGGGGACAGGCGATAAACACTGAAGCTTTCTTT.

A few counts support this clone. This chain joins TRBV7-9 and TRBJ1-1; tentatively, D is TRBD1 (5 bases). The CDR3 covers 16 residues. The ends were cut back, 7 bases at V and 3 bases at J, with 21 bases in the middle. The V gene's germline CDR1 is SEHNR and CDR2 FQNEAQ (reference sequence). DNA of the CDR3: TGTGCCAGCACTAAGGCTGCGGGGCGCACGGACACTGAAGCTTTCTTT. Its translation is CASTKAAGRTDTEAFF.

This clone was observed a single time. The chain uses TRBV6-1 and TRBJ2-5, with 12 bases lining up with TRBD2. Per the germline V gene, CDR1 is MNHNS and CDR2 is SASEGT. Trimming removed 3 bases from V and 2 bases from J; junction bases left unmatched: 1. This CDR3 region has 15 residues. CDR3 sequence (DNA): TGTGCCAGCAGTGAGACTAGCGGGGGTCAAGAGACCCAGTACTTC. It codes for CASSETSGGQETQYF.

The V gene is TRBV19, the J gene TRBJ1-6; D perhaps matches TRBD1 (5 bases). The CDR3 loop spans 14 amino acids. CDR1 is LNHDA and CDR2 is SQIVND in the germline V gene (reference sequence). Trimming stripped 5 bases from V and 7 bases from J, with 12 bases between. Here the CDR3 reads CASSGVGANSPLHF. The CDR3 coding sequence is TGTGCCAGTAGTGGGGTAGGGGCAAATTCACCCCTCCACTTT. Combining the CDR3 with reference TRBV19 and TRBJ1-6 gives the whole variable domain DGGITQSPKYLFRKEGQNVTLSCEQNLNHDAMYWYRQDPGQGLRLIYYSQIVNDFQKGDIAEGYSVSREKKESFPLTVTSAQKNPTAFYLCASSGVGANSPLHFGNGTRLTVT.

The V gene is TRBV5-1, the J gene TRBJ1-2; 8 bases align to TRBD1. V was clipped by 5 bases and J by 4 bases; unmatched bases: 4. Germline values: CDR1 SGHRS, CDR2 YFSETQ. The CDR3 is 13 residues long. CDR3 nucleotides: TGCGCCAGCAGTGGACAGGGCCCCTATGGCTACACCTTC. Its translation: CASSGQGPYGYTF.

The chain combines TRBV30 with TRBJ2-7, with TRBD1 as a possible D gene (5 bases). There are 14 residues in the CDR3. With 0 bases removed from V and 1 base from J, the gap between germline ends came to 10 bases. Germline V gene lookup returns CDR1 GTSNPN and CDR2 SVGIG (reference sequence). CDR3 bases: TGTGCCTGGAGTGTAGGCGACAGTTCCTACGAGCAGTACTTC. It is translated as CAWSVGDSSYEQYF.

The chain joins TRBV10-3 to TRBJ1-4, with 7 bases fitting TRBD1. Looked up from germline, CDR1 is ENHRY and CDR2 is SYGVKD. J was trimmed by 4 bases and V by 4 bases; bases with no gene match: 9. The CDR3 loop spans 16 amino acids. The CDR3 loop is CAISASTGVDNEKLFF. CDR3 coding DNA: TGTGCCATCAGTGCCTCAACAGGGGTCGATAATGAAAAACTGTTTTTT.

This chain links TRBV5-1 with TRBJ2-3; TRBD1 matches at 7 bases. CDR1 SGHRS and CDR2 YFSETQ come from the germline V gene. Trimming took 3 bases from V and 1 from J; bases not matched to a gene: 2. The CDR3 extends over 14 amino acids. The DNA for the CDR3 is TGCGCCAGCAGCTCCGGACAGGGCACAGATACGCAGTATTTT. The encoded protein is CASSSGQGTDTQYF.

The rearrangement links TRBV18 to TRBJ1-4; 9 positions match TRBD1. The CDR3 is 15 residues long. The J segment lost 5 bases and the V segment lost 5 bases, leaving 6 bases of the junction unmatched. Germline V gene lookup returns CDR1 KGHSH and CDR2 LQKENI. CDR3 residues: CASSSRDRVNEKLFF. In nucleotides, the CDR3 is TGTGCCAGCTCATCACGGGACAGGGTGAATGAAAAACTGTTTTTT.

The chain has TRBV5-4 and TRBJ1-1; D is ambiguous. V was clipped by 2 bases and J by 8 bases, with 10 bases between them. The CDR3 sequence is 12 residues long. The germline gives CDR1 SGHNT, CDR2 YYREEE (reference sequence). The CDR3 spells CASSFYRDEAFF. The CDR3 nucleotides read TGTGCCAGCAGCTTTTACAGAGACGAAGCTTTCTTT.

The rearrangement joins TRBV28 to TRBJ1-4; 7 nucleotides line up with TRBD1. J gave up 7 bases and V 4 bases, and 9 bases lay outside the gene matches. The CDR3 contains 15 residues. The germline gives CDR1 MDHEN, CDR2 SYDVKM. CDR3 sequence (DNA): TGTGCCAGCAGTTCCCCGGACAGGCTGAGTGAAAAACTGTTTTTT. Translated, it gives CASSSPDRLSEKLFF.

The CDR3 DNA reads TGCGCCAGCAGCCTGGGACAGGGAGCACCCTACGAGCAGTACTTC. Translated, it gives CASSLGQGAPYEQYF. This chain uses TRBV10-1 with TRBJ2-7, with 9 bases that match TRBD1. V dropped 6 bases and J dropped 2; count of bases not matched to a gene: 8. CDR3 size: 15 residues. CDR1 WNHNN and CDR2 SYGVQD come from the germline V gene (reference sequence).

This chain joins TRBV5-3 and TRBJ1-5; a possible D gene is TRBD1 (6 bases). TRBV5-3 is known as an ORF, though its function is uncertain. The V end lost 0 bases, the J end lost 3 bases, and 22 bases lay between the germline ends. CDR3 length equals 19 residues. The chain's CDR3 is CARSLAHRRRGEDNQPQHF. The DNA of the CDR3 is TGTGCCAGAAGCTTGGCCCACAGACGCAGGGGCGAGGACAATCAGCCCCAGCATTTT.

The V call is TRBV9, the J call TRBJ1-6; D is unclear. The germline V and J ends were trimmed by 1 base and 7 bases, with 6 bases remaining between them. Germline V gene data show CDR1 as SGDLS and CDR2 as YYNGEE. This CDR3 contains 13 residues. DNA for the CDR3: TGTGCCAGCAGCGTATTGGAGAATTCACCCCTCCACTTT. Protein: CASSVLENSPLHF.

This clone appeared a single time. The V gene is TRBV7-2, the J gene TRBJ1-5; 11 bases map to TRBD1. CDR3 length: 15 residues. V shed 6 bases, J shed 11 bases, and the junction held 12 bases outside the gene matches. The germline CDR1 and CDR2 sequences are SGHTA and FQGNSA. The CDR3 sequence is CASRQRFGQGAAQHF. The DNA of the CDR3 is TGTGCCAGCAGACAGAGGTTTGGACAGGGGGCGGCCCAGCATTTT.